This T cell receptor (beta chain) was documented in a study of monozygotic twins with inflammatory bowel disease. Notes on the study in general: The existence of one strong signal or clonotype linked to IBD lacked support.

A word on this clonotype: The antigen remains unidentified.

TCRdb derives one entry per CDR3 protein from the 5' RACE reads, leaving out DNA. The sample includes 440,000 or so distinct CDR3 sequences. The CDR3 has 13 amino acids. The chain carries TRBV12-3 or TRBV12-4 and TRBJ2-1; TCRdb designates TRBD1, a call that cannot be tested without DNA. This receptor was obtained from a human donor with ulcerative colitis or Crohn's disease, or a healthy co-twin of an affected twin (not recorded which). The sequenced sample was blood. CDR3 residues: CASSLTGANEQFF.